Each of the 18 T cell receptor beta chains below was sequenced from the same sample in a study of identical twins. TCRdb passed the 5' RACE reads through MiXCR, listing each CDR3 protein once. The sample includes a few hundred thousand distinct CDR3 sequences, roughly a tenth of them seen just once. Input material: memory T cells sorted from blood. These receptors were obtained from a man aged 45-65 years in good health.

This sequence joins TRBV25-1 and TRBJ2-1; D uncertain. This CDR3 has 16 residues. Germline V gives CDR1 MGHDK, CDR2 SYGVNS. V lost 3 bases and J lost 0, with 12 bases in between. The CDR3 is CASSDTWLSSYNEQFF. The CDR3 DNA follows: TGTGCCAGCAGTGACACATGGTTGAGCTCCTACAATGAGCAGTTCTTC. The full variable domain, rest sourced from reference TRBV25-1 and TRBJ2-1, is EADIYQTPRYLVIGTGKKITLECSQTMGHDKMYWYQQDPGMELHLIHYSYGVNSTEKGDLSSESTVSRIRTEHFPLTLESARPSHTSQYLCASSDTWLSSYNEQFFGPGTRLTVL.

The chain couples TRBV7-8 to TRBJ2-7, with D perhaps assigned TRBD1 or TRBD2 (5 bases each). CDR3 length equals 14 residues. Trimming removed 6 bases at V and 2 bases at J, with 14 bases between. The germline gives CDR1 SGHVS, CDR2 FQNEAQ. DNA of the CDR3: TGTGCCAGCAGAGCCCTAGGGGACCCCTACGAGCAGTACTTC. Its translation is CASRALGDPYEQYF.

In this sample, this clonotype turned up many times. One end of the junction does not line up with germline, which may come from a read error. J is TRBJ2-5 and V is TRBV5-1; D is possibly TRBD1 (5 bases). In germline, CDR1 is SGHRS, CDR2 YFSETQ. The CDR3 contains 13 residues. The CDR3 nucleotides read TGTGCCAGCAGTTTACAAGGGGCAGAGACCCAGTACTTC. Amino acid sequence: CASSLQGAETQYF.

This clonotype came up many times. V usage is TRBV25-1 and J usage is TRBJ2-7, with 7 bases lining up with TRBD1. This CDR3 contains 15 residues. The germline V gene encodes CDR1 MGHDK and CDR2 SYGVNS. Trimming took 10 bases from V and 3 from J; bases not matched to a gene: 15. CDR3 residues: CATSGDSGGYYEQYF. As DNA, the CDR3 is TGTGCCACCTCTGGGGACAGCGGAGGTTACTACGAGCAGTACTTC.

This clonotype was detected ten times or more. V is TRBV5-1 and J is TRBJ1-5, with D possibly matching TRBD1 (6 bases). The germline gives CDR1 SGHRS, CDR2 YFSETQ. The CDR3 runs to 17 residues. The V and J ends lost 0 bases and 6 bases respectively, with 19 bases between them. The CDR3 nucleotides read TGCGCCAGCAGCTTGGGGCCGACCGCGGTCAGGGGTCAGCCCCAGCATTTT. Translation gives CASSLGPTAVRGQPQHF.

This clonotype was recorded many times. The gene calls are TRBV20-1 and TRBJ2-3, with 8 bases matching TRBD2. The CDR3 has 16 amino acids. J gave up 4 bases and V 3 bases, and 12 bases lay outside the gene matches. Germline assignment: CDR1 DFQATT and CDR2 SNEGSKA (reference sequence). The CDR3 DNA reads as TGCAGTGCTAGCCGTTCGGGACTAGGGGTCGCAGATACGCAGTATTTT. This gives the protein CSASRSGLGVADTQYF.

This clonotype showed up many times. The chain joins TRBV5-5 to TRBJ2-1, with D maybe TRBD2 (5 bases). Trimming left V 2 bases short and J 9 bases short, with 15 bases between. Germline CDR1 and CDR2: SGHKS and YYEKEE (reference sequence). The CDR3 extends over 14 amino acids. CDR3 bases: TGTGCCAGCAGCTTCGACACTAGTTGGAGTGAGCAGTTCTTC. Translating gives CASSFDTSWSEQFF.

This clonotype has just a few counts. V usage is TRBV28 and J usage is TRBJ2-2, with a possible D match to TRBD2 (5 bases). Per the germline V gene, CDR1 is MDHEN and CDR2 is SYDVKM. With 2 bases removed from V and 0 bases from J, the gap between germline ends came to 19 bases. The CDR3 has 19 residues. CDR3 nucleotide sequence: TGTGCCAGCAGTTTAATGATCCCTGAGGGCGCTTCGAACACCGGGGAGCTGTTTTTT. It encodes CASSLMIPEGASNTGELFF. Combining the CDR3 with reference TRBV28 and TRBJ2-2 gives the whole variable domain DVKVTQSSRYLVKRTGEKVFLECVQDMDHENMFWYRQDPGLGLRLIYFSYDVKMKEKGDIPEGYSVSREKKERFSLILESASTNQTSMYLCASSLMIPEGASNTGELFFGEGSRLTVL.

Many counts were recorded for this clonotype. J is TRBJ2-1 and V is TRBV11-2; 11 positions agree with TRBD2. From germline, CDR1 is SGHAT and CDR2 FQNNGV. V trimming: 4 bases; J trimming: 8 bases; junction bases outside the gene matches: 16. The CDR3 spans 18 residues. In DNA, the CDR3 is TGTGCCAGCAGCTCGCCTTTTAGGGTAGCGGGGGGGCGAGATGAGCAGTTCTTC. This codes for CASSSPFRVAGGRDEQFF.

This clonotype was seen a handful of times. The genes are TRBV4-2 and TRBJ2-7, with 11 bases matching TRBD1. J was trimmed by 2 bases and V by 1 base; bases with no gene match: 4. The CDR3 has 16 residues. Germline V gene lookup returns CDR1 LGHNA and CDR2 YNFKEQ. CDR3 sequence reads: CASSQVEGQGAYEQYF. The DNA of the CDR3 is TGTGCCAGCAGCCAAGTAGAGGGACAGGGGGCCTACGAGCAGTACTTC.

Comments on this clonotype: Just one base apart from a much larger clone, this may be a read error. Since the CDR3 does not end with the conserved phenylalanine or tryptophan, this likely comes from a read error. This chain links TRBV4-2 with TRBJ2-5; 8 bases fit TRBD1. The length of the CDR3 is 15 residues. Germline loops: CDR1 LGHNA, CDR2 YNFKEQ. Trimming took 6 bases from V and 5 from J; bases not matched to a gene: 11. CDR3 sequence reads: CASSQTGGRGETQYI. The CDR3 DNA sequence: TGTGCCAGCAGTCAAACAGGGGGGCGAGGGGAGACCCAGTACATC.

At least ten counts were recorded for this clonotype. This rearrangement joins TRBV12-3 or TRBV12-4 to TRBJ2-2, with a possible D match to TRBD1 (6 bases). Trimming took 3 bases from V and 0 from J, leaving 11 bases between them. The CDR3 extends over 16 amino acids. The CDR3 spells CASSFRDTSNTGELFF. For the CDR3, the DNA is TGTGCCAGCAGTTTTCGGGACACCTCGAACACCGGGGAGCTGTTTTTT.

The rearrangement joins TRBV7-9 to TRBJ1-2; D is unresolved. CDR1 SEHNR and CDR2 FQNEAQ come from the germline V gene (reference sequence). The ends were cut back, 3 bases at V and 3 bases at J, with 8 bases in the middle. CDR3 length: 13 amino acids. The CDR3 coding sequence is TGTGCCAGCAGCTTCCAGGCGGACTATGGCTACACCTTC. It specifies CASSFQADYGYTF. Together with reference TRBV7-9 and TRBJ1-2, the CDR3 gives the full variable domain: DTGVSQNPRHKITKRGQNVTFRCDPISEHNRLYWYRQTLGQGPEFLTYFQNEAQLEKSRLLSDRFSAERPKGSFSTLEIQRTEQGDSAMYLCASSFQADYGYTFGSGTRLTVV.

This clonotype was found many times. The chain is built from TRBV5-5 and TRBJ2-5; D is perhaps TRBD2 (7 bases). The CDR3 has 12 residues. From germline, CDR1 is SGHKS and CDR2 YYEKEE (reference sequence). V shed 2 bases and J shed 6 bases, with 8 bases lying between them. CDR3 bases: TGTGCCAGCAGCTTCGGGGGGCAGACCCAGTACTTC. Its translation: CASSFGGQTQYF. Full variable domain (remainder filled in from reference TRBV5-5 and TRBJ2-5): DAGVTQSPTHLIKTRGQQVTLRCSPISGHKSVSWYQQVLGQGPQFIFQYYEKEERGRGNFPDRFSARQFPNYSSELNVNALLLGDSALYLCASSFGGQTQYFGPGTRLLVL.

This clonotype appeared many times. This chain connects TRBV14 to TRBJ1-3, with TRBD1 as a possible D gene (5 bases). Germline V gene sequence: CDR1 SGHDN, CDR2 FVKESK. The germline V and J ends were trimmed by 7 bases and 4 bases, with 17 bases remaining between them. This CDR3 is 15 amino acids long. Here the CDR3 DNA reads TGTGCCAGCACCAAAACGCCGACAGTCGGAAACACCATATATTTT. Translated: CASTKTPTVGNTIYF.

Only a few counts were recorded for this clonotype. The rearrangement uses TRBV7-9 and TRBJ2-5; the D gene is possibly TRBD2 (6 bases). CDR1 is SEHNR and CDR2 is FQNEAQ in the germline V gene (reference sequence). The V and J ends lost 1 base and 5 bases respectively, with 14 bases between them. The CDR3 extends over 15 amino acids. For the CDR3, the DNA is TGTGCCAGCAGCTTAGGTGGAGGGGTCACTGAGACCCAGTACTTC. Its translation: CASSLGGGVTETQYF. The full variable domain, its missing parts supplied by reference TRBV7-9 and TRBJ2-5, is DTGVSQNPRHKITKRGQNVTFRCDPISEHNRLYWYRQTLGQGPEFLTYFQNEAQLEKSRLLSDRFSAERPKGSFSTLEIQRTEQGDSAMYLCASSLGGGVTETQYFGPGTRLLVL.

CDR3 loop: CASSNYRAGELFF. The CDR3 DNA reads as TGTGCCAGTAGTAACTACAGGGCCGGGGAGCTGTTTTTT. The chain recombines TRBV19 with TRBJ2-2, with D possibly matching TRBD1 (6 bases). This CDR3 comprises 13 residues. Trimming took off 4 bases at V and 6 bases at J, with 9 bases between the two ends. Germline loops: CDR1 LNHDA, CDR2 SQIVND (reference sequence).

The rearrangement links TRBV27 to TRBJ2-7; TRBD2 matches at 9 bases. This CDR3 is 14 amino acids long. V gave up 6 bases and J gave up 9 bases; unmatched junction bases: 12. The V gene's germline CDR1 is MNHEY and CDR2 SMNVEV (reference sequence). The CDR3 bases are TGTGCCAGCAGCACGACTAGCGGAGCTACGAGGCAGTACTTC. Its translation: CASSTTSGATRQYF.